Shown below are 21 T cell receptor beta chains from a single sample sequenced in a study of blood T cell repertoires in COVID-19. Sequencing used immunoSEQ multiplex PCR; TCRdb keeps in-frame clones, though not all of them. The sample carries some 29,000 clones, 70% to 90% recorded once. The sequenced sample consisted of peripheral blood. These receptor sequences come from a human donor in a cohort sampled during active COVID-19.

The CDR3 protein is CASSVRVENTEAFF. CDR3 DNA sequence: TGTGCCAGCAGCGTCCGGGTCGAGAACACTGAAGCTTTCTTT. The rearrangement joins TRBV9 to TRBJ1-1; D call uncertain. Trimming pared 2 bases from V and 1 base from J, leaving 9 bases between. Germline CDR1 reads SGDLS; CDR2 reads YYNGEE. The CDR3 has 14 amino acids.

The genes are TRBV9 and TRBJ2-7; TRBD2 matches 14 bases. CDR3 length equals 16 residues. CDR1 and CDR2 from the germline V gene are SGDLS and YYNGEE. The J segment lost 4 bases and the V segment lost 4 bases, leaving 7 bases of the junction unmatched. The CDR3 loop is CASSPGTSGSLYEQYF. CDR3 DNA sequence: TGTGCCAGCAGCCCGGGGACTAGCGGGAGCTTGTACGAGCAGTACTTC.

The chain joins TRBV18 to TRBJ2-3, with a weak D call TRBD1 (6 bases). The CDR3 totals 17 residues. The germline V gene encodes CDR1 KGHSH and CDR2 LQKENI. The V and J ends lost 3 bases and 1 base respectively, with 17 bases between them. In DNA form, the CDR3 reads TGTGCCAGCTCACCGCAGACGAGCCAGGGGCGCACAGATACGCAGTATTTT. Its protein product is CASSPQTSQGRTDTQYF.

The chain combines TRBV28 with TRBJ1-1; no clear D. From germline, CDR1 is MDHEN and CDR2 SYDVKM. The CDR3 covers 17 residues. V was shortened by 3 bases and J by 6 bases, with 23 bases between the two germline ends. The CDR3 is CASSFFPRREQLPEAFF. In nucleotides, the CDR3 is TGTGCCAGCAGTTTCTTCCCCCGAAGGGAGCAACTCCCTGAAGCTTTCTTT.

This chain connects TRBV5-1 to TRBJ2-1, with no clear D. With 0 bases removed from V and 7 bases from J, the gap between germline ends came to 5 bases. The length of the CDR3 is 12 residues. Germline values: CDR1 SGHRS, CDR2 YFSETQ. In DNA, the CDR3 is TGCGCCAGCAGCTTGGACTGGAATGAGCAGTTCTTC. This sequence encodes CASSLDWNEQFF.

As DNA, the CDR3 is TGTGCCAGTAGTATCGGGTCGAACACCGGGGAGCTGTTTTTT. This encodes CASSIGSNTGELFF. The chain uses TRBV19 and TRBJ2-2; D unclear. V lost 3 bases to trimming and J lost 0 bases, with 5 bases between them. The CDR3 loop spans 14 amino acids. Germline V gives CDR1 LNHDA, CDR2 SQIVND (reference sequence). Full variable domain (remainder filled in from reference TRBV19 and TRBJ2-2): DGGITQSPKYLFRKEGQNVTLSCEQNLNHDAMYWYRQDPGQGLRLIYYSQIVNDFQKGDIAEGYSVSREKKESFPLTVTSAQKNPTAFYLCASSIGSNTGELFFGEGSRLTVL.

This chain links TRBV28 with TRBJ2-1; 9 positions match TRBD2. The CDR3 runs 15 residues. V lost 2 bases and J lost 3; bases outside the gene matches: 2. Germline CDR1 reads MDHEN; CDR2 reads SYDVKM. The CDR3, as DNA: TGTGCCAGCAGTTTAGCGGGAGGGGACTACAATGAGCAGTTCTTC. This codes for CASSLAGGDYNEQFF. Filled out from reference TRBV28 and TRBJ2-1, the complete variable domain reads DVKVTQSSRYLVKRTGEKVFLECVQDMDHENMFWYRQDPGLGLRLIYFSYDVKMKEKGDIPEGYSVSREKKERFSLILESASTNQTSMYLCASSLAGGDYNEQFFGPGTRLTVL.

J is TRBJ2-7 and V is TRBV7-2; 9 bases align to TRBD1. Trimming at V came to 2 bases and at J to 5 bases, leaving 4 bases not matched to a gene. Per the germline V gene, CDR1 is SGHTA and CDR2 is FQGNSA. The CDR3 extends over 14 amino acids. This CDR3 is CASSLSTGGNEQYF. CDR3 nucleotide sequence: TGTGCCAGCAGCTTATCAACAGGGGGCAACGAGCAGTACTTC.

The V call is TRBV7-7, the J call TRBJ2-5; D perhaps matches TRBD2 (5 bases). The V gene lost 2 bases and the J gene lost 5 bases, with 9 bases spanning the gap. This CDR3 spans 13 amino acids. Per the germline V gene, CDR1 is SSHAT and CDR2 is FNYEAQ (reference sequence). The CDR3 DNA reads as TGTGCCAGCAGCTTACAATGGAGGGAGACCCAGTACTTC. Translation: CASSLQWRETQYF. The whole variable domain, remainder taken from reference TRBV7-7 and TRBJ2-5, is GAGVSQSPRYKVTKRGQDVTLRCDPISSHATLYWYQQALGQGPEFLTYFNYEAQPDKSGLPSDRFSAERPEGSISTLTIQRTEQRDSAMYRCASSLQWRETQYFGPGTRLLVL.

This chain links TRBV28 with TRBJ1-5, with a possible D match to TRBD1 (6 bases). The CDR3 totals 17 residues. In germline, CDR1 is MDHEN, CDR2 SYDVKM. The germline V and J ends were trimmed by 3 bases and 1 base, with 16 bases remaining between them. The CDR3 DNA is TGTGCCAGCAGTTTCGCGGGGGCAGGTGGGAGCAATCAGCCCCAGCATTTT. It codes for CASSFAGAGGSNQPQHF.

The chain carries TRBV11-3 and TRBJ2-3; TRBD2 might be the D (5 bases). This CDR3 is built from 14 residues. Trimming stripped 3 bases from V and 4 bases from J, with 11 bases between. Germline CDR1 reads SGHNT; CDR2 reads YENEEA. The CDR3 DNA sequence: TGTGCCAGCAGCTTGGCGGGCCGACCAGATACGCAGTATTTT. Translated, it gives CASSLAGRPDTQYF.

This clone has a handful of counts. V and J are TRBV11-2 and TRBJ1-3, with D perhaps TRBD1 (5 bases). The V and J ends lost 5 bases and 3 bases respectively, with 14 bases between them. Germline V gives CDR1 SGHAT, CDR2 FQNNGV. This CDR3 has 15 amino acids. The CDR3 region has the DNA TGTGCCAGCAGCCCGGCAGGGATGAATGGAAACACCATATATTTT. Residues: CASSPAGMNGNTIYF.

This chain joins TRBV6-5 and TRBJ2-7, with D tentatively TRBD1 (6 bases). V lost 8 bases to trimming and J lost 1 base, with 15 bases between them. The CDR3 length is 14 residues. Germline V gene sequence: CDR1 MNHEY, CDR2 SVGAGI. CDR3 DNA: TGTGCCAGCCGGGTAAATACAGGGTCCTACGAGCAGTACTTC. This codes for CASRVNTGSYEQYF.

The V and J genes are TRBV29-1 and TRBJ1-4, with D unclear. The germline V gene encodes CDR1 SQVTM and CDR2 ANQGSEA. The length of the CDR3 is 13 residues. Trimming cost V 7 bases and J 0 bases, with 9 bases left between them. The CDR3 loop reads CSARRATNEKLFF. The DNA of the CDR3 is TGCAGCGCCAGGCGTGCAACTAATGAAAAACTGTTTTTT.

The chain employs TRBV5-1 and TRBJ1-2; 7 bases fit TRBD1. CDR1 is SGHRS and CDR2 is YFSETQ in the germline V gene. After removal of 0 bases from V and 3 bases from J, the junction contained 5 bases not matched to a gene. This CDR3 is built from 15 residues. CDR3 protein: CASSLGQGVDYGYTF. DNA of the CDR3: TGCGCCAGCAGCTTGGGTCAGGGGGTGGACTATGGCTACACCTTC.

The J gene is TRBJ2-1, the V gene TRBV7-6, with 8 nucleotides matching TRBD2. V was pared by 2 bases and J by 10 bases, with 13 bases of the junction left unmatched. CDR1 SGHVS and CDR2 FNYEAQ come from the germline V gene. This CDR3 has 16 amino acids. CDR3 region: CASSLRGTGTRQEQFF. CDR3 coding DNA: TGTGCCAGCAGCTTAAGAGGGACCGGGACTAGGCAGGAGCAGTTCTTC.

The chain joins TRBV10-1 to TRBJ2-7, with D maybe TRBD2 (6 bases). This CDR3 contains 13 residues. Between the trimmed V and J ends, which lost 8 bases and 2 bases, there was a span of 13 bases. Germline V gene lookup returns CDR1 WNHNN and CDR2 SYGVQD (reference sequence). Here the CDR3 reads CASCGRTPYEQYF. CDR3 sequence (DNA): TGCGCCAGCTGTGGGAGGACGCCCTACGAGCAGTACTTC.

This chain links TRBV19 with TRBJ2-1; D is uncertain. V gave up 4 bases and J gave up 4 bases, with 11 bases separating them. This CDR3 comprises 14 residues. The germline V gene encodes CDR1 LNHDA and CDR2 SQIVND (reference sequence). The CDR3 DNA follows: TGTGCCAGTAGTAGAGCGAACTATTACAATGAGCAGTTCTTC. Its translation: CASSRANYYNEQFF.

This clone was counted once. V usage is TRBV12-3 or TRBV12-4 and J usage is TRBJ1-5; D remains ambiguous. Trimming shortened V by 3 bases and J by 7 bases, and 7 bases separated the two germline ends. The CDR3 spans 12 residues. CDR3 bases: TGTGCCAGCAGTTTTTCCAGACAGCCCCAGCATTTT. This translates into CASSFSRQPQHF.

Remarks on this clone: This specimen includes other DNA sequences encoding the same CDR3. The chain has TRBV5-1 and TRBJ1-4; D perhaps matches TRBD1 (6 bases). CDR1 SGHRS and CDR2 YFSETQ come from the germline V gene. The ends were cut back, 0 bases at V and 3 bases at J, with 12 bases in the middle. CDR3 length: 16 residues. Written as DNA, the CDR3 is TGCGCCAGCAGCTTGGCCTGGCAGGGGTCTAATGAAAAACTGTTTTTT. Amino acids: CASSLAWQGSNEKLFF.

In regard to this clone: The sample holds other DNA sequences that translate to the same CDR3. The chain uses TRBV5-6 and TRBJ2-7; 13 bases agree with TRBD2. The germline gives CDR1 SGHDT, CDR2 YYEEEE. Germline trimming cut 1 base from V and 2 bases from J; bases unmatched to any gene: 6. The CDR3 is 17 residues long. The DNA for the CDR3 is TGTGCCAGCAGCTTGTGGCCCGGGACTAGCGGGACCTACGAGCAGTACTTC. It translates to CASSLWPGTSGTYEQYF.